This T cell receptor (beta chain) was observed in a study of blood T cell repertoires in COVID-19. On the study more broadly: Researchers got acute and convalescent COVID-19 samples from the United States, Italy and Spain.

This CDR3 has 15 amino acids. CDR1 MNHNS and CDR2 SASEGT come from the germline V gene. The ends were cut back, 1 base at V and 3 bases at J, with 9 bases in the middle. Clones were read by immunoSEQ multiplex PCR, and TCRdb kept only the in-frame ones, dropping some. Among about 140,000 clones listed, around 87% were seen once. The sample consisted of peripheral blood. The chain links TRBV6-1 to TRBJ2-2; D not certain. The clonotype originates from a woman aged 40 to 49 with acute or convalescent COVID-19. Here the CDR3 DNA reads TGTGCCAGCAGTGAAGGAGGCAGCCACACCGGGGAGCTGTTTTTT. Translated, it gives CASSEGGSHTGELFF.